This T cell receptor beta chain was sequenced for a study of cytomegalovirus exposure and HLA in healthy donors. Whole-study context: Genotyping showed roughly 77% of roughly 400 donors falling in the Caucasian-associated ancestry cluster.

PCR used 60 Vbeta primers and 13 Jbeta primers. Produced via immunoSEQ multiplex PCR; TCRdb's table is partial and in-frame only. This sample yields roughly 130,000 clones, of which about 78% are seen a single time; 2.9% belongs to the top ten. This clone was counted between two and nine times. Its specificity is not known. Study results and caveats: Analysis was carried out at a later point, and it linked a missense DCLRE1C variant to TCR beta V- and J-gene trimming. Presence/absence analyses took donor sequencing depth as roughly uniform.

The CDR3 has 16 residues. J gave up 8 bases and V 0 bases, and 8 bases lay outside the gene matches. CDR1 and CDR2 (germline): SGHRS, YFSETQ. The sequence derives from a human donor in good health. What was sequenced was PBMCs. V is TRBV5-1 and J is TRBJ1-2; 12 bases line up with TRBD1. This chain's CDR3 is CASSLEPGQGARGYTF. DNA for the CDR3: TGCGCCAGCAGCTTGGAACCGGGACAGGGGGCGCGGGGCTACACCTTC.